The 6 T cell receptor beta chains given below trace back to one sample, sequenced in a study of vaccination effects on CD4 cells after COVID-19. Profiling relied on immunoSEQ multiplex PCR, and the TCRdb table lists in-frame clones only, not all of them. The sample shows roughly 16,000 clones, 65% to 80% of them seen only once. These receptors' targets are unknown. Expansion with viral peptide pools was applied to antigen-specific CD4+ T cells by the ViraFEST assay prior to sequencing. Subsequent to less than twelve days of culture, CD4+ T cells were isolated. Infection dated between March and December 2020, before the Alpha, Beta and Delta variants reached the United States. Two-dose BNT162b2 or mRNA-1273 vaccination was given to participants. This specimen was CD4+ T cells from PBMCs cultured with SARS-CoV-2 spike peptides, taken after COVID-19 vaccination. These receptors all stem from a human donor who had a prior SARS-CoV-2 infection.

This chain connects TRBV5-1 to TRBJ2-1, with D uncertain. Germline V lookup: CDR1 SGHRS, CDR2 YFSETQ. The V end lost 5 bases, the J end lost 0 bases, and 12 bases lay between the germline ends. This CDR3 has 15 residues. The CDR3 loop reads CASRSQVTSYNEQFF. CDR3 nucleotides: TGCGCCAGCAGATCTCAGGTCACCTCCTACAATGAGCAGTTCTTC.

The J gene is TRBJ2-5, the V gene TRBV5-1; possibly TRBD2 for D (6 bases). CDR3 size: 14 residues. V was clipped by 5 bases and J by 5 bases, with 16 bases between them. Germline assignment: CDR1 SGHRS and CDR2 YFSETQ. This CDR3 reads CASRAPGVGETQYF. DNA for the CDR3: TGCGCCAGCAGGGCGCCGGGGGTCGGCGAGACCCAGTACTTC.

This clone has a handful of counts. The CDR3 here is CASSQHELALYEQYF. As DNA, the CDR3 is TGTGCCAGCAGCCAGCATGAACTAGCGTTGTACGAGCAGTACTTC. The chain links TRBV11-3 to TRBJ2-7; 7 nucleotides match TRBD2. The CDR3 consists of 15 residues. The germline gives CDR1 SGHNT, CDR2 YENEEA. The junction had 11 bases not matched to a gene; V was cut back by 5 bases and J by 4 bases.

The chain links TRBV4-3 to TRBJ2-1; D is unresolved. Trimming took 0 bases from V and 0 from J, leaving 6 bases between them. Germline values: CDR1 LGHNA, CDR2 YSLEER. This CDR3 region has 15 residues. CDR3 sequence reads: CASSQELSSYNEQFF. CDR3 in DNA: TGCGCCAGCAGCCAAGAGTTGAGCTCCTACAATGAGCAGTTCTTC.

The DNA of the CDR3 is TGTGCCAGCAGCTTCACAGGGGGCGCATACAATGAGCAGTTCTTC. Amino acids: CASSFTGGAYNEQFF. This chain uses TRBV7-3 with TRBJ2-1; 9 bases line up with TRBD1. From germline, CDR1 is SGHTA and CDR2 FQGTGA. Unmatched junction bases numbered 4, after V lost 3 bases and J lost 4 bases. The CDR3 extends over 15 amino acids.

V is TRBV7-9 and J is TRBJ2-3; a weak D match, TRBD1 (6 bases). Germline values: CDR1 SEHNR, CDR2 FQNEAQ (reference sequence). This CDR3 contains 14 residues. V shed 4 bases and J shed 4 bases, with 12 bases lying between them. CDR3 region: CASSSGTSADTQYF. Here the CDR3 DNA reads TGTGCCAGCAGCTCCGGGACATCCGCAGATACGCAGTATTTT. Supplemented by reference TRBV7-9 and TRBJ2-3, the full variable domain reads DTGVSQNPRHKITKRGQNVTFRCDPISEHNRLYWYRQTLGQGPEFLTYFQNEAQLEKSRLLSDRFSAERPKGSFSTLEIQRTEQGDSAMYLCASSSGTSADTQYFGPGTRLTVL.